This T cell receptor beta chain originates from a study of T-cell memory formation after mild COVID-19. Whole-study findings and limits: Some clones that responded turned up in pre-infection memory, which suggests that cross-reactive memory joined in. SARS-CoV-2 specificity of second-wave clones peaking day 37 was unconfirmed.

This clonotype has just a few counts. The antigen is unknown. It was 5'RACE with constant-segment primers that produced the TCR alpha and TCR beta cDNA libraries, which carried sample barcodes and UMIs. TCRdb reanalysed the 5' RACE reads using MiXCR and keeps one entry per CDR3 protein. The table shows fewer than 450,000 distinct CDR3 sequences, with around 20% occurring only once. The sequence was obtained from an adult woman who had mild COVID-19 (a few samples of this study predate the infection). Cell type and time point are not known. Sequenced sample: PBMCs or a T cell subset sorted from them (not recorded which).

This CDR3 reads CASSQEGGRVNEQFF. CDR3 DNA sequence: TGCGCCAGCAGCCAAGAGGGCGGGAGGGTCAATGAGCAGTTCTTC. The V gene is TRBV4-3, the J gene TRBJ2-1, with TRBD2 matching over 9 bases. Losses at the gene ends were 0 bases for V and 6 bases for J; bases not matched to a gene: 3. The germline CDR1 and CDR2 sequences are LGHNA and YSLEER. CDR3 size: 15 residues.